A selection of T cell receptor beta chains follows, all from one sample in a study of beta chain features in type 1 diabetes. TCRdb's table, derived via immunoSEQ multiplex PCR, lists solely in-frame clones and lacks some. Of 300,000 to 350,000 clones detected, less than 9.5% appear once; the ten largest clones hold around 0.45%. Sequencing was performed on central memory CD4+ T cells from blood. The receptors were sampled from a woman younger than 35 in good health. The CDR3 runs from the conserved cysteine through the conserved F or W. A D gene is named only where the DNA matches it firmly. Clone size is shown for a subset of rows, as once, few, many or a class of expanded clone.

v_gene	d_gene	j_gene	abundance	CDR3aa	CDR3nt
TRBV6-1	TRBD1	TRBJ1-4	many	CASRLTGSNEKLFF	TGTGCCAGCCGACTGACAGGGTCTAATGAAAAACTGTTTTTT
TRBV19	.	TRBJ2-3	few	CASSPRTTDTQYF	TGTGCCAGTAGTCCGCGAACCACAGATACGCAGTATTTT
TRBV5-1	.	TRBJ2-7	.	CASSLTLGRSFYEQYF	TGCGCCAGCAGCTTAACACTCGGACGGAGTTTCTACGAGCAGTACTTC
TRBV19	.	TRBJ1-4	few	CASTSGRPNEKLFF	TGTGCCAGTACCTCTGGCAGGCCTAATGAAAAACTGTTTTTT
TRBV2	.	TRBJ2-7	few	CATQARGYEQYF	TGTGCCACCCAAGCACGGGGTTACGAGCAGTACTTC
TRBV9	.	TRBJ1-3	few	CASSVDAGAGLNTIYF	TGTGCCAGCAGCGTAGACGCGGGGGCCGGATTGAACACCATATATTTT
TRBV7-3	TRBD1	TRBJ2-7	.	CASSPRSGGSYEQYF	TGTGCCAGCAGCCCCCGGTCAGGGGGCTCCTACGAGCAGTACTTC
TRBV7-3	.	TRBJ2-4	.	CASNSGPNIQYF	TGTGCCAGCAACAGCGGGCCGAACATTCAGTACTTC
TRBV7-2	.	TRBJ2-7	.	CASSLLPSRNYEQYF	TGTGCCAGCAGCTTACTCCCAAGCCGTAACTACGAGCAGTACTTC
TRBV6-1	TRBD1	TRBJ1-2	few	CASMAGQGIGYTF	TGTGCCAGCATGGCCGGACAGGGGATTGGCTACACCTTC
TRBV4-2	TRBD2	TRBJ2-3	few	CASSQAGTSGSLTDTQYF	TGTGCCAGCAGCCAAGCCGGGACTAGCGGGAGCTTAACAGATACGCAGTATTTT
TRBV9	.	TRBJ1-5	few	CASSVGAGEYQPQHF	TGTGCCAGCAGCGTAGGGGCAGGGGAATATCAGCCCCAGCATTTT
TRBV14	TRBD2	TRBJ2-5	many	CASSLRTSVKETQYF	TGTGCCAGCAGCCTCAGGACTAGCGTAAAAGAGACCCAGTACTTC
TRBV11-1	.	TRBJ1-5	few	CASPGGPGSNQPQHF	TGTGCCAGCCCGGGAGGCCCAGGGAGCAATCAGCCCCAGCATTTT
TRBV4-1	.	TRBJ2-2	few	CASSQDPRSGGTGELFF	TGCGCCAGCAGCCAAGACCCGCGTAGCGGAGGCACCGGGGAGCTGTTTTTT
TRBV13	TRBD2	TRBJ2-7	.	CASSLTRREVLEQYF	TGTGCCAGCAGCTTGACGAGGCGGGAGGTACTCGAGCAGTACTTC
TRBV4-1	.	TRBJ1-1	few	CASSQVWGNTEAFF	TGCGCCAGCAGCCAAGTTTGGGGGAACACTGAAGCTTTCTTT
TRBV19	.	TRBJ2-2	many	CASRSDRDTGELFF	TGTGCCAGTAGATCGGACAGAGACACCGGGGAGCTGTTTTTT
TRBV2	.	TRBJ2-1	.	CASTGAEAYNEQFF	TGTGCCAGCACGGGAGCTGAAGCCTACAATGAGCAGTTCTTC
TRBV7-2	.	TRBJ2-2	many	CASSPQRVVTGELFF	TGTGCCAGCAGCCCACAGCGGGTGGTCACCGGGGAGCTGTTTTTT
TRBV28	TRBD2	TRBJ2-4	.	CASSPGLAGLLAKNIQYF	TGTGCCAGCAGCCCGGGACTAGCGGGGTTACTAGCCAAAAACATTCAGTACTTC
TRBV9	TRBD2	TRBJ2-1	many	CASSVSSAGKSEQFF	TGTGCCAGCAGCGTGTCATCAGCGGGAAAAAGTGAGCAGTTCTTC
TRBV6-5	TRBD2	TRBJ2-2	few	CASSPGLDTGELFF	TGTGCCAGCAGTCCGGGACTAGATACCGGGGAGCTGTTTTTT